The clone carrying this TCR beta chain was seen a handful of times. What it binds is unknown. These data come from a study of response to subunit inactivated influenza vaccine. TCRdb used MiXCR to reprocess the RT-PCR reads, holding one entry per CDR3 protein. The sample includes some 800,000 distinct CDR3 sequences, roughly 20% of them seen just once. Regarding the study as a whole: It was suggested by the authors that few new T cells are recruited by each seasonal influenza vaccination.

CDR1 is SGHDT and CDR2 is YYEEEE in the germline V gene. The CDR3 runs 15 residues. The junction had 9 bases not matched to a gene; V was cut back by 2 bases and J by 9 bases. The sequencing used PBMCs from blood, collected 5 to 6 days after vaccination. The sequence was collected from a man aged 50 or older who received an inactivated influenza vaccine. The chain couples TRBV5-6 to TRBJ2-1; 9 bases align to TRBD2. CDR3 sequence: CASSFVSTSGGEQFF. The CDR3 DNA is TGTGCCAGCAGCTTCGTATCGACTAGCGGAGGTGAGCAGTTCTTC.